The entry below describes one T cell receptor (beta chain). The sample comes from a study of shared clonotypes between healthy human individuals. The CDR3 consists of 14 residues. Per germline, CDR1 SNHLY and CDR2 FYNNEI. V lost 6 bases and J lost 7; bases outside the gene matches: 6. Some clones are missing from TCRdb's copy, which holds only in-frame ones; the method was immunoSEQ multiplex PCR. The repertoire consists of a few hundred thousand clones, with less than 98% occurring once and the leading ten covering about 0.06%. The chain has TRBV2 and TRBJ1-6; 7 positions match TRBD1. This TCR was sampled from a woman in her twenties or thirties in good health. The sequencing input was naive CD4+ T cells sorted from blood. Specified subset: CD45RA+ positively selected. The CDR3 DNA follows: TGTGCCAGCAGATCGGGACAGCTAAATTCACCCCTCCACTTT. Translated: CASRSGQLNSPLHF.